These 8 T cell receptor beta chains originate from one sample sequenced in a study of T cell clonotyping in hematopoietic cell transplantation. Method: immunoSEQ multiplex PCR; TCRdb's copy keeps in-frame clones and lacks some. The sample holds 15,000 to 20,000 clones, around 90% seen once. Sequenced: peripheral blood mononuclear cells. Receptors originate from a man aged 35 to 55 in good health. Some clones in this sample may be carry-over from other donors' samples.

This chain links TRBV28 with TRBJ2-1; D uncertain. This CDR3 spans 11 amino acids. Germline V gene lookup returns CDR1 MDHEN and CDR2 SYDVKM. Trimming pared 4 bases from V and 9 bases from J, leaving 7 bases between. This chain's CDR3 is CASSSRREQFF. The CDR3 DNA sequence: TGTGCCAGCAGTTCTAGACGTGAGCAGTTCTTC. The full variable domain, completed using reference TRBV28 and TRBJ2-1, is DVKVTQSSRYLVKRTGEKVFLECVQDMDHENMFWYRQDPGLGLRLIYFSYDVKMKEKGDIPEGYSVSREKKERFSLILESASTNQTSMYLCASSSRREQFFGPGTRLTVL.

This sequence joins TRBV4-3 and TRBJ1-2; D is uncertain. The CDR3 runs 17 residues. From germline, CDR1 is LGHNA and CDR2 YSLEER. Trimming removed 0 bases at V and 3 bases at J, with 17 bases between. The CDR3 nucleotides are TGCGCCAGCAGCCAAGATGGCATTACGAGTACAGACTATGGCTACACCTTC. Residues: CASSQDGITSTDYGYTF.

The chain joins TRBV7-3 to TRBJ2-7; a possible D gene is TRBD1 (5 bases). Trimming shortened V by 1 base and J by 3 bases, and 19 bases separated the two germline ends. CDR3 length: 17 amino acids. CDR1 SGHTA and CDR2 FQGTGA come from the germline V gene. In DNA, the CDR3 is TGTGCCAGCAGCTTAAATCTATCCCAGGGCGTTATCTACGAGCAGTACTTC. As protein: CASSLNLSQGVIYEQYF.

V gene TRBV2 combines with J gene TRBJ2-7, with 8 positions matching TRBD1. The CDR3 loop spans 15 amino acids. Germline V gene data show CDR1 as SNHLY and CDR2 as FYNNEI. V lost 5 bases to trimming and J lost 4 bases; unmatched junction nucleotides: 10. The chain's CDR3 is CASSRMTGVSYEQYF. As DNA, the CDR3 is TGTGCCAGCAGTCGTATGACAGGGGTTTCGTACGAGCAGTACTTC.

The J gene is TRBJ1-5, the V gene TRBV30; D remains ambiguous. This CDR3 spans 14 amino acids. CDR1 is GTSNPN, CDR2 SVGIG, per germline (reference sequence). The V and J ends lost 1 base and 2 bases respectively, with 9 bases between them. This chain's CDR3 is CAWSADMGNQPQHF. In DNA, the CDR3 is TGTGCCTGGAGTGCCGATATGGGCAATCAGCCCCAGCATTTT.

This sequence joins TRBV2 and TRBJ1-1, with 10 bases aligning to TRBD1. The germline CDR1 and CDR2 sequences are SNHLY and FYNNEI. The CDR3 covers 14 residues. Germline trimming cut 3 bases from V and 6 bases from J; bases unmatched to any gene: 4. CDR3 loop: CASSEGTGVAEAFF. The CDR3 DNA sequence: TGTGCCAGCAGTGAGGGGACAGGGGTCGCTGAAGCTTTCTTT.

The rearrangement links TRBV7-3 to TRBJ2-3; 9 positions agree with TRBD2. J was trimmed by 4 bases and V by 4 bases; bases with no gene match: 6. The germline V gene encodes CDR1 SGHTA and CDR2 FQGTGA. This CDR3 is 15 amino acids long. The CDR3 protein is CASSSAGGHADTQYF. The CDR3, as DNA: TGTGCCAGCAGCTCCGCGGGGGGGCATGCAGATACGCAGTATTTT.

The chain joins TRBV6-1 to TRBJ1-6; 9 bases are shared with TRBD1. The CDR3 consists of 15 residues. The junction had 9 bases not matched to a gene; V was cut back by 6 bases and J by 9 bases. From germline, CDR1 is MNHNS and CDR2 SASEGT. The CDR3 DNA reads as TGTGCCAGCAGAGAACCGGGACAGGGCATTTCACCCCTCCACTTT. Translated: CASREPGQGISPLHF.